This TCR beta chain was observed in a study of chronic HIV infection and antiretroviral therapy. TCRdb itself ran the 5' RACE reads through MiXCR, one entry per CDR3 protein. The sample records about 38,000 distinct CDR3 sequences, roughly 8% being singletons. Germline V gives CDR1 MNHEY, CDR2 SVGAGI. This CDR3 region has 16 residues. V shed 6 bases and J shed 0 bases, with 16 bases lying between them. Many counts were recorded for this clonotype. The J gene is TRBJ2-3, the V gene TRBV6-5; maybe TRBD1 (6 bases). The sample was peripheral blood. The sequence came from an adult who had HIV and had not received antiretroviral therapy, or was an uninfected healthy control (not recorded which). The CDR3: CASRPPDSSSTDTQYF. Here the CDR3 DNA reads TGTGCCAGCAGACCCCCGGACAGCTCTAGCACAGATACGCAGTATTTT.